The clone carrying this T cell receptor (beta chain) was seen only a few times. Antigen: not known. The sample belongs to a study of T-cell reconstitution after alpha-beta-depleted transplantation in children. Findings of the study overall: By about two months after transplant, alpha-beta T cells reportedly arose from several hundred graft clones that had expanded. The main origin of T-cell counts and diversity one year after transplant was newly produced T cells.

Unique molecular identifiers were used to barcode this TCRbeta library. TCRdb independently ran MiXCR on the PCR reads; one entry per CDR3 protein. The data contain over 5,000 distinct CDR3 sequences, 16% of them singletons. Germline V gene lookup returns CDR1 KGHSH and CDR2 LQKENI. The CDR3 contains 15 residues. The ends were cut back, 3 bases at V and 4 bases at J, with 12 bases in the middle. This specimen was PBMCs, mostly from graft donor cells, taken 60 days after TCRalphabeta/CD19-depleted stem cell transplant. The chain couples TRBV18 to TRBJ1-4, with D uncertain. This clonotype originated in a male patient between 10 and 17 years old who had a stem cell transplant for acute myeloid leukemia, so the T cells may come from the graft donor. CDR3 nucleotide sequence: TGTGCCAGCTCACCGGGCCAGCCCCATAATGAAAAACTGTTTTTT. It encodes CASSPGQPHNEKLFF.